This is a list of T cell receptor beta chains from one sample in a study of blood T cell repertoires in COVID-19. TCRdb keeps only in-frame clones here, not all; method: immunoSEQ multiplex PCR. The top ten hold 1.5% to 1.9% of the sample, which has 110,000 or so clones, over 70% seen once. Sequenced input: peripheral blood. The receptors originated from a man over 45 with acute or convalescent COVID-19. Both conserved end residues are part of each CDR3. The order of the fields is J gene, CDR3 length, V gene, CDR3 protein.

J: TRBJ2-7; length: 13; V: TRBV25-1; CDR3: CASSEQVAYEQYF
J: TRBJ1-3; length: 14; V: TRBV19; CDR3: CASKTTGPGNTIYF
J: TRBJ1-4; length: 15; V: TRBV28; CDR3: CASSYRTGDNEKLFF
J: TRBJ2-7; length: 11; V: TRBV10-3; CDR3: CAISGSHEQYF
J: TRBJ1-1; length: 14; V: TRBV5-1; CDR3: CASSLYGSNTEAFF
J: TRBJ1-2; length: 14; V: TRBV18; CDR3: CASSPSGDPYGYTF
J: TRBJ2-5; length: 15; V: TRBV9; CDR3: CASSAAGGSQETQYF
J: TRBJ1-2; length: 15; V: TRBV6-6; CDR3: CASESGDTINYGYTF
J: TRBJ1-2; length: 14; V: TRBV29-1; CDR3: CSTLAGTGNYGYTF
J: TRBJ1-1; length: 14; V: TRBV19; CDR3: CASSIGGRYTEAFF
J: TRBJ1-1; length: 13; V: TRBV10-3; CDR3: CAISESGDTEAFF
J: TRBJ2-3; length: 16; V: TRBV9; CDR3: CASSVATSGLGDTQYF
J: TRBJ2-2; length: 16; V: TRBV5-5; CDR3: CASSLTAGANTGELFF
J: TRBJ2-3; length: 14; V: TRBV27; CDR3: CASSLSPGTDTQYF
J: TRBJ1-1; length: 14; V: TRBV5-1; CDR3: CASSLDRANTEAFF
J: TRBJ1-5; length: 13; V: TRBV2; CDR3: CASSLAGHQPQHF
J: TRBJ1-5; length: 15; V: TRBV5-1; CDR3: CASSTGTGDYQPQHF
J: TRBJ1-2; length: 12; V: TRBV30; CDR3: CAWSDLARGYTF
J: TRBJ1-2; length: 13; V: TRBV14; CDR3: CASSQVQDYGYTF